The 3 T cell receptor beta chains in this list originate from one sample, sequenced in a study of T-cell reconstitution after alpha-beta-depleted transplantation in children. Unique molecular identifiers were built into the TCRbeta library. TCRdb passed the PCR reads through MiXCR, listing each CDR3 protein once. The data show about 100,000 distinct CDR3 sequences, with approximately 8% seen just once and approximately 16% held by the top ten. The starting material was PBMCs, obtained before TCRalphabeta/CD19-depleted stem cell transplant. The receptor set was obtained from a boy aged 2 to 9 with acute lymphoblastic leukemia, due to receive a stem cell transplant.

This clonotype has a handful of counts. V and J are TRBV12-5 and TRBJ1-2; the D is unclear. V lost 4 bases, J lost 8 bases, and 14 bases lay in between. The CDR3 contains 13 residues. Germline V CDR1 and CDR2: LGHNT, FRNRAP. CDR3 region: CASGSGPARGYTF. As DNA, the CDR3 is TGTGCTAGTGGTTCGGGCCCCGCGAGGGGCTACACCTTC.

This clonotype has ten or more counts. The V call is TRBV20-1, the J call TRBJ2-5; D call uncertain. Trimming stripped 2 bases from V and 4 bases from J, with 8 bases between. Germline-derived CDR1 and CDR2 are DFQATT and SNEGSKA (reference sequence). This CDR3 region has 12 residues. The CDR3 is CSARLLTETQYF. The CDR3 DNA sequence: TGCAGTGCTAGACTACTCACAGAGACCCAGTACTTC.

The CDR3 is CASSPHGGIGNTIYF. CDR3 DNA: TGTGCCAGCAGTCCCCATGGGGGGATTGGAAACACCATATATTTT. This chain links TRBV12-3 or TRBV12-4 with TRBJ1-3; TRBD1 is a possible D gene (5 bases). The CDR3 runs 15 residues. V was clipped by 5 bases and J by 3 bases, with 14 bases between them.